The 26 T cell receptor beta chains reported below all come from one sample, sequenced in a study of blood T cell repertoires in COVID-19 (dated by TCRdb to 2020 to 2022). Libraries were prepared through the immunoSEQ multiplex PCR assay. This is the immuneACCESS table as TCRdb keeps it, with only in-frame sequences that have V and J called. A part of the clones is gone; compared with another copy, unresolved V genes explain less than half, and the rest is unexplained. Within this sample are more than 150,000 clones, with about four fifths of them counted one time only. The ten largest clonotypes hold approximately 0.5% of the sample. The specimen sequenced was peripheral blood. The receptors originated from a man aged 55-75 years with acute or convalescent COVID-19.

V and J are TRBV7-7 and TRBJ2-7, with D perhaps matching TRBD1 (5 bases). Trimming pared 5 bases from V and 3 bases from J, leaving 17 bases between. This CDR3 has 15 residues. Germline CDR1 and CDR2: SSHAT and FNYEAQ (reference sequence). The CDR3 region is CASSLEQAQVYEQYF. As DNA, the CDR3 is TGTGCCAGCAGCCTCGAACAGGCGCAGGTCTACGAGCAGTACTTC.

The rearrangement joins TRBV10-2 to TRBJ2-7; 10 bases fit TRBD1. Germline V gives CDR1 WSHSY, CDR2 SAAADI. J gave up 5 bases and V 6 bases, and 10 bases lay outside the gene matches. This CDR3 has 15 residues. The chain's CDR3 is CASRTGGANPDEQYF. The CDR3 DNA follows: TGCGCCAGCAGGACAGGGGGCGCAAACCCCGACGAGCAGTACTTC.

The V gene is TRBV27, the J gene TRBJ2-7, with 8 bases lining up with TRBD2. V was clipped by 3 bases and J by 1 base; unmatched bases: 5. The CDR3 is 15 residues long. CDR1 is MNHEY, CDR2 SMNVEV, per germline (reference sequence). This CDR3 is CASSFEAGGSYEQYF. CDR3 in DNA: TGTGCCAGCAGTTTTGAGGCGGGGGGTTCCTACGAGCAGTACTTC.

V usage is TRBV6-5 and J usage is TRBJ1-4, with 11 positions matching TRBD1. Germline CDR1 MNHEY, CDR2 SVGAGI. This CDR3 has 15 amino acids. V trimming: 2 bases; J trimming: 8 bases; junction bases outside the gene matches: 4. CDR3 nucleotides: TGTGCCAGCAGTTACCGGACAGGGGGCAAGGAAAAACTGTTTTTT. Protein product: CASSYRTGGKEKLFF.

This clone was counted only a few times. At one boundary the junction diverges from the germline segment, which might be a read error. This chain joins TRBV7-7 and TRBJ2-2, with 12 nucleotides matching TRBD2. The CDR3 length is 17 residues. Germline CDR1 is SSHAT and CDR2 is FNYEAQ (reference sequence). DNA of the CDR3: TGTGCTAGCAGCCCCGGTAGGCTAGCGGGAGGGACCGGGGAGCTGTTTTTT. Translating it yields CASSPGRLAGGTGELFF.

This clone came up once. V and J are TRBV27 and TRBJ1-3; 11 bases agree with TRBD1. Looked up from germline, CDR1 is MNHEY and CDR2 is SMNVEV (reference sequence). J gave up 3 bases and V 6 bases, and 4 bases lay outside the gene matches. This CDR3 comprises 15 residues. The CDR3 spells CASRGGTGGGNTIYF. CDR3 DNA sequence: TGTGCCAGCAGGGGAGGGACAGGGGGTGGAAACACCATATATTTT.

The V gene is TRBV4-1, the J gene TRBJ1-4; D might be TRBD1 (5 bases). From germline, CDR1 is MGHRA and CDR2 YSYEKL. The CDR3 spans 15 residues. Trimming removed 3 bases from V and 5 bases from J, with 13 bases in between. CDR3 amino acids: CASSQGRGGNEKLFF. The CDR3 nucleotides are TGCGCCAGCAGCCAGGGGCGCGGGGGGAATGAAAAACTGTTTTTT.

This clone has more than one count but fewer than ten. The chain carries TRBV5-1 and TRBJ1-1; D is perhaps TRBD1 (6 bases). Trimming shortened V by 4 bases and J by 4 bases, and 11 bases separated the two germline ends. Germline-derived CDR1 and CDR2 are SGHRS and YFSETQ. The CDR3 contains 13 residues. The CDR3 here is CASSGGWSTEAFF. In DNA, the CDR3 is TGCGCCAGCAGCGGGGGCTGGAGCACTGAAGCTTTCTTT. Together with reference TRBV5-1 and TRBJ1-1, the CDR3 gives the full variable domain: KAGVTQTPRYLIKTRGQQVTLSCSPISGHRSVSWYQQTPGQGLQFLFEYFSETQRNKGNFPGRFSGRQFSNSRSEMNVSTLELGDSALYLCASSGGWSTEAFFGQGTRLTVV.

This clone was seen more than once but under ten times. The chain employs TRBV24-1 and TRBJ2-6; 12 bases are shared with TRBD1. The CDR3 runs 22 residues. Losses at the gene ends were 4 bases for V and 0 bases for J; bases not matched to a gene: 15. CDR1 is KGHDR, CDR2 SFDVKD, per germline. CDR3 DNA sequence: TGTGCCACCAGTGACACCCGGGGGGACAGGGGGCCTCAGGACTCTGGGGCCAACGTCCTGACTTTC. It is translated as CATSDTRGDRGPQDSGANVLTF.

The chain joins TRBV6-5 to TRBJ1-5; TRBD1 is a possible D gene (5 bases). The CDR3 runs 13 residues. V dropped 10 bases and J dropped 0 bases, with 10 bases sitting between them. Germline lookup yields CDR1 MNHEY and CDR2 SVGAGI. Here the CDR3 reads CAISGYSNQPQHF. The CDR3 DNA sequence: TGTGCCATTTCAGGGTATAGCAATCAGCCCCAGCATTTT.

The rearrangement links TRBV2 to TRBJ1-5; the match to TRBD1 covers 9 bases. CDR1 is SNHLY and CDR2 is FYNNEI in the germline V gene. The V segment lost 6 bases and the J segment 1 base; nucleotides outside the gene matches: 4. The CDR3 is 15 residues long. The CDR3 region has the DNA TGTGCCAGCAGGGCACAGGGGGCGAGCAATCAGCCCCAGCATTTT. Encoded protein: CASRAQGASNQPQHF. The complete variable domain, with remaining parts taken from reference TRBV2 and TRBJ1-5, reads EPEVTQTPSHQVTQMGQEVILRCVPISNHLYFYWYRQILGQKVEFLVSFYNNEISEKSEIFDDQFSVERPDGSNFTLKIRSTKLEDSAMYFCASRAQGASNQPQHFGDGTRLSIL.

The chain has TRBV21-1 and TRBJ1-5; the listed D gene, TRBD1, was not tested against the DNA. TRBV21-1 is a documented pseudogene. The CDR3 consists of 16 residues. This CDR3 reads CASSKGRGQLNQPQHF. For the CDR3, the DNA is TGTGCCAGCAGCAAAGGTCGGGGACAGCTCAATCAGCCCCAGCATTTT.

The chain combines TRBV7-2 with TRBJ2-1; 15 bases agree with TRBD2. There are 15 residues in the CDR3. Germline trimming cut 5 bases from V and 7 bases from J; bases unmatched to any gene: 3. Germline CDR1 SGHTA, CDR2 FQGNSA. As DNA, the CDR3 is TGTGCCAGCAGCGGAGGACTAGCGGGAGGGAATGAGCAGTTCTTC. It is translated as CASSGGLAGGNEQFF.

This clone was found a few times. This chain uses TRBV5-6 with TRBJ1-4; 8 positions agree with TRBD1. The CDR3 consists of 16 residues. The junction had 12 bases not matched to a gene; V was cut back by 4 bases and J by 7 bases. Germline CDR1 and CDR2: SGHDT and YYEEEE. The CDR3 spells CASSPGQGVVGEKLFF. CDR3 coding DNA: TGTGCCAGCAGCCCCGGACAGGGAGTGGTTGGTGAAAAACTGTTTTTT. The full variable domain, with the rest looked up from reference TRBV5-6 and TRBJ1-4, is DAGVTQSPTHLIKTRGQQVTLRCSPKSGHDTVSWYQQALGQGPQFIFQYYEEEERQRGNFPDRFSGHQFPNYSSELNVNALLLGDSALYLCASSPGQGVVGEKLFFGSGTQLSVL.

In this sample, this clone turned up a few times. J is TRBJ1-4 and V is TRBV18; TRBD1 matches at 8 bases. V gave up 3 bases and J gave up 3 bases; unmatched junction bases: 6. Per the germline V gene, CDR1 is KGHSH and CDR2 is LQKENI. The CDR3 is 16 residues long. The CDR3 bases are TGTGCCAGCTCACCCGGGACAGGAATTGCTAATGAAAAACTGTTTTTT. It is translated as CASSPGTGIANEKLFF.

This chain joins TRBV11-3 and TRBJ2-4; a possible D gene is TRBD2 (6 bases). Per the germline V gene, CDR1 is SGHNT and CDR2 is YENEEA. This CDR3 is 13 amino acids long. Deletions cut 4 bases from V and 5 bases from J, with 9 bases between. CDR3 sequence: CASSSGTENIQYF. CDR3 DNA: TGTGCCAGCAGCTCTGGGACTGAAAACATTCAGTACTTC.

This rearrangement joins TRBV21-1 to TRBJ2-7; no DNA check was done on the table's D call, TRBD2. TRBV21-1 is listed as a pseudogene. The CDR3 has 15 amino acids. The CDR3 sequence: CASSKGGGSSYEQYF. In nucleotides, the CDR3 is TGTGCCAGCAGCAAAGGGGGAGGGAGCTCCTACGAGCAGTACTTC.

This clone occurred once. The chain uses TRBV27 and TRBJ2-1; TRBD1 might be the D (5 bases). Trimming cost V 6 bases and J 8 bases, with 20 bases left between them. CDR1 and CDR2 from the germline V gene are MNHEY and SMNVEV (reference sequence). The CDR3 consists of 15 residues. CDR3 residues: CASRGVGRALDEQFF. Here the CDR3 DNA reads TGTGCCAGCAGAGGGGTCGGCAGGGCCCTAGATGAGCAGTTCTTC.

This clone is a singleton in its sample. This chain uses TRBV5-8 with TRBJ1-5; TRBD1 might be the D (5 bases). This CDR3 contains 15 residues. V lost 0 bases and J 5 bases, leaving 12 bases between the germline ends. Germline assignment: CDR1 SGHTS and CDR2 YDEGEE. The CDR3 sequence: CASSLGGGRDQPQHF. In DNA form, the CDR3 reads TGTGCCAGCAGCTTGGGGGGCGGAAGGGATCAGCCCCAGCATTTT.

The rearrangement joins TRBV5-6 to TRBJ1-2; D is unclear. V shed 2 bases and J shed 3 bases, with 11 bases lying between them. Germline V gene data show CDR1 as SGHDT and CDR2 as YYEEEE. The CDR3 consists of 14 residues. Here the CDR3 reads CASSLAGSHYGYTF. Written as DNA, the CDR3 is TGTGCCAGCAGCTTAGCGGGGTCACACTATGGCTACACCTTC.

This clone has just one count. CDR3 sequence (DNA): TGTGCCAGCAGTTTATGGGCGGGACAGGGGCCCCGTCAGCCCCAGCATTTT. It codes for CASSLWAGQGPRQPQHF. The chain is built from TRBV28 and TRBJ1-5, with 10 bases matching TRBD1. Looked up from germline, CDR1 is MDHEN and CDR2 is SYDVKM. J was trimmed by 6 bases and V by 0 bases; bases with no gene match: 8. This CDR3 has 17 residues.

This clone was picked up one time. The chain has TRBV3-1 (or the pseudogene TRBV3-2) and TRBJ2-3; a weak D match, TRBD2 (6 bases). The germline V and J ends were trimmed by 1 base and 0 bases, with 11 bases remaining between them. CDR1 is LGHDT and CDR2 is YNNKEL in the germline V gene (reference sequence). This CDR3 has 16 residues. As DNA, the CDR3 is TGTGCCAGCAGCCAAGGGCTAGCGCTTAGCACAGATACGCAGTATTTT. This gives the protein CASSQGLALSTDTQYF.

The rearrangement uses TRBV7-2 and TRBJ2-7, with 11 positions matching TRBD2. Per germline, CDR1 SGHTA and CDR2 FQGNSA. This CDR3 has 15 residues. V lost 3 bases, J lost 6 bases, and 7 bases stayed unmatched. The CDR3: CASSFSGGVAPEQYF. The DNA for the CDR3 is TGTGCCAGCAGCTTTAGCGGGGGGGTGGCTCCCGAGCAGTACTTC.

This sequence joins TRBV11-2 and TRBJ2-7; 9 positions match TRBD1. CDR1 and CDR2 (germline): SGHAT, FQNNGV. The CDR3 consists of 16 residues. V lost 0 bases and J lost 6; bases outside the gene matches: 9. In DNA, the CDR3 is TGTGCCAGCAGCTTAGAAATGCGGACAGGGGATGGCGAGCAGTACTTC. Its protein is CASSLEMRTGDGEQYF.

This clone has a single count. The chain recombines TRBV10-3 with TRBJ1-1; D unclear. The CDR3 consists of 14 residues. With 3 bases removed from V and 1 base from J, the gap between germline ends came to 9 bases. CDR1 and CDR2 (germline): ENHRY, SYGVKD. CDR3 protein: CAISDLGGNTEAFF. CDR3 sequence (DNA): TGTGCCATCAGTGACCTGGGAGGGAACACTGAAGCTTTCTTT.

This chain connects TRBV6-5 to TRBJ2-3; 11 bases map to TRBD2. V lost 6 bases and J lost 1; bases outside the gene matches: 0. This CDR3 contains 14 residues. Germline V gene sequence: CDR1 MNHEY, CDR2 SVGAGI. The CDR3 nucleotides are TGTGCCAGCAGGGGACTAGCGGGCACAGATACGCAGTATTTT. This codes for CASRGLAGTDTQYF.